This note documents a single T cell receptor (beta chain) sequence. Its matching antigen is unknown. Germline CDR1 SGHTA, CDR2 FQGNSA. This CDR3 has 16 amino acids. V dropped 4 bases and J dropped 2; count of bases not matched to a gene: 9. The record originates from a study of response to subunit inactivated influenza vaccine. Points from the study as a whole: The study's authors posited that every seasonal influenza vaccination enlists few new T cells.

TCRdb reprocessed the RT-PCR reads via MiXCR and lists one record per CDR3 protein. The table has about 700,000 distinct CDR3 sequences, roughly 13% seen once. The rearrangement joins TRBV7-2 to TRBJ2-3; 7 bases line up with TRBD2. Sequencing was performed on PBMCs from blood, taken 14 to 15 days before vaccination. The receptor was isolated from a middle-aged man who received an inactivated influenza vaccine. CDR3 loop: CASSYSGLRYTDTQYF. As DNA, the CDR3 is TGTGCCAGCAGCTATTCGGGACTACGATACACAGATACGCAGTATTTT.